The sequence of this T cell receptor (beta chain) was determined in a study of blood T cell repertoires in COVID-19. About the research overall: Both acute and convalescent COVID-19 samples were obtained from the United States, Italy and Spain. The analysed material was cDNA or gDNA that came from T cells, B-cell-depleted T cells, or PBMCs.

The germline gives CDR1 SGHNT, CDR2 YYREEE (reference sequence). V was pared by 0 bases and J by 0 bases, with 10 bases between. The CDR3 loop spans 16 amino acids. Original handling: Researchers report that nucleated cell counts were estimated from reference gene primer amplification. The repertoire was sequenced with immunoSEQ multiplex PCR; TCRdb's copy has only in-frame clones and lacks some. V and J calls and clone size are copied from that table; D and trimming were computed from the DNA. The sample holds about 250,000 clones, 85% to 90% seen once. The chain joins TRBV5-4 to TRBJ1-3, with D possibly being TRBD1 (5 bases). The receptor comes from a man older than 75 with acute or convalescent COVID-19. Sequenced input: peripheral blood. The CDR3 reads CASSLVGAASGNTIYF. In DNA form, the CDR3 reads TGTGCCAGCAGCTTGGTTGGGGCAGCCTCTGGAAACACCATATATTTT.